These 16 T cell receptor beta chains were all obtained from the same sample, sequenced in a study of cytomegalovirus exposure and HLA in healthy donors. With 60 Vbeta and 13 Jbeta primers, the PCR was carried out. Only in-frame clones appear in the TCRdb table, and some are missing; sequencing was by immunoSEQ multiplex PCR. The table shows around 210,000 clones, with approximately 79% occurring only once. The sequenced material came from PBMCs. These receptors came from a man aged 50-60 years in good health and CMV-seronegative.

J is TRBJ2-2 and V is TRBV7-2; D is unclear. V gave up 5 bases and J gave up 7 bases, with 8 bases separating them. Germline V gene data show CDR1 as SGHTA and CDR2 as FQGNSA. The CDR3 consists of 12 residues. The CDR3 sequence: CASSPFSGELFF. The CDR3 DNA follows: TGTGCCAGCAGCCCCTTCAGCGGGGAGCTGTTTTTT.

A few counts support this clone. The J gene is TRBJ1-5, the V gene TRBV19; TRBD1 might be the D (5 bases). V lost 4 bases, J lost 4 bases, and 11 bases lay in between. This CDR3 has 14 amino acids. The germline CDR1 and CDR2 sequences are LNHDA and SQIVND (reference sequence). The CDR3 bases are TGTGCCAGTAGTACCACTCGACAGAATCAGCCCCAGCATTTT. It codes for CASSTTRQNQPQHF. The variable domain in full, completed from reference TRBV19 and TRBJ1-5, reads DGGITQSPKYLFRKEGQNVTLSCEQNLNHDAMYWYRQDPGQGLRLIYYSQIVNDFQKGDIAEGYSVSREKKESFPLTVTSAQKNPTAFYLCASSTTRQNQPQHFGDGTRLSIL.

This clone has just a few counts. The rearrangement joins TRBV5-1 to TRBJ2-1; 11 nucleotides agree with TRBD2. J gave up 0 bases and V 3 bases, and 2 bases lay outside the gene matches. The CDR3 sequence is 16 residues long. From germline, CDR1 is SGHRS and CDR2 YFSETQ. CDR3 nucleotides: TGCGCCAGCAGCTCTACTAGCGGGAGCTCCTACAATGAGCAGTTCTTC. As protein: CASSSTSGSSYNEQFF.

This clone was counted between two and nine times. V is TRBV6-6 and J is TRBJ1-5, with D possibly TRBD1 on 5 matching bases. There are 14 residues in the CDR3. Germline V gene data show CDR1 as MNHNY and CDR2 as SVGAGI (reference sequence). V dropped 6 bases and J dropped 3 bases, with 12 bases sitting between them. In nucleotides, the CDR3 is TGTGCCAGCAGGGCCGGGGGATTCAATCAGCCCCAGCATTTT. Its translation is CASRAGGFNQPQHF.

CDR3 residues: CASSYIAGNEQYF. The CDR3, as DNA: TGTGCCAGCAGTTACATAGCGGGAAACGAGCAGTACTTC. The J gene is TRBJ2-7, the V gene TRBV6-5; 8 bases are shared with TRBD2. In germline, CDR1 is MNHEY, CDR2 SVGAGI. This CDR3 has 13 residues. Trimming cost V 2 bases and J 5 bases; bases outside gene matches: 2.

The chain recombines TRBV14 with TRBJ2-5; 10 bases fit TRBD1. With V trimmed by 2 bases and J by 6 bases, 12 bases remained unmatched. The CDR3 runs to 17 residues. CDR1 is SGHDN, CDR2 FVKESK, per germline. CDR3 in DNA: TGTGCCAGCAGCCAAACCGACAGGGGGCTTTTCAGAAAGACCCAGTACTTC. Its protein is CASSQTDRGLFRKTQYF.

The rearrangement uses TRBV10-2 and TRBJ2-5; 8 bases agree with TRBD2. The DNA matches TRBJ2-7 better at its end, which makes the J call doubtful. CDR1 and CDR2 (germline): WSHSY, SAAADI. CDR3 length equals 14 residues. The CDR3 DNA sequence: TGCGCCAGTCACGGGACTAGTCTCTCCTACGAGCAGTACTTC. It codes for CASHGTSLSYEQYF.

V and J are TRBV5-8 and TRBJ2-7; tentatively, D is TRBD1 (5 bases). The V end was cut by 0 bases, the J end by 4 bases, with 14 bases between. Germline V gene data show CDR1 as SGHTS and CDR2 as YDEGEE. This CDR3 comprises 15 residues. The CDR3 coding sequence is TGTGCCAGCAGCTTGGGACAGTTAAAAATGTACGAGCAGTACTTC. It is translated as CASSLGQLKMYEQYF. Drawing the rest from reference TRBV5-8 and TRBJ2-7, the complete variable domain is EAGVTQSPTHLIKTRGQQATLRCSPISGHTSVYWYQQALGLGLQFLLWYDEGEERNRGNFPPRFSGRQFPNYSSELNVNALELEDSALYLCASSLGQLKMYEQYFGPGTRLTVT.

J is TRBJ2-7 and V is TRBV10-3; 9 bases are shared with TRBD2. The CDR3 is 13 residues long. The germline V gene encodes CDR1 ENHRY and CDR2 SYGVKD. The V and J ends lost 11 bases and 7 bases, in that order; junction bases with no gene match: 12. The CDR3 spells CASRGSGREEQYF. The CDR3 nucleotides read TGTGCCTCCCGAGGTAGCGGGAGAGAAGAGCAGTACTTC.

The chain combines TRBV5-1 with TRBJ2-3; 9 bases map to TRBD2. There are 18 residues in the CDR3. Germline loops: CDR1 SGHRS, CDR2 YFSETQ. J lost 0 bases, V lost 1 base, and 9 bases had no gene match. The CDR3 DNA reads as TGCGCCAGCAGCTTGTTGGTAGCGGGAGCGACTAGCACAGATACGCAGTATTTT. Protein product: CASSLLVAGATSTDTQYF.

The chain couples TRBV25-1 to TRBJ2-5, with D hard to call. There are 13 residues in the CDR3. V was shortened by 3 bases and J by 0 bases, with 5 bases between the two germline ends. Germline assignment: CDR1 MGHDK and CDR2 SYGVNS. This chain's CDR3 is CASSDRYQETQYF. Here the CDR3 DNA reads TGTGCCAGCAGTGATCGGTACCAAGAGACCCAGTACTTC.

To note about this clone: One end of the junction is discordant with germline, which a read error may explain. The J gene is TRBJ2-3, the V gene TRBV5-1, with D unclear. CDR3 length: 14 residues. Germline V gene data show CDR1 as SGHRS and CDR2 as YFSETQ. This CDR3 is CASRLSHQTDTQYF. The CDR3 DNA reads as TGCGCCAGCCGCTTAAGTCACCAGACAGATACGCAGTATTTT.

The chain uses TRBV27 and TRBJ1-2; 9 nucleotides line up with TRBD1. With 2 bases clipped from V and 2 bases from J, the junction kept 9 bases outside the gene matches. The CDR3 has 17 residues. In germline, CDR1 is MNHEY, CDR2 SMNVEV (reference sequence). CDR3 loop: CASSLRPPGTGNYGYTF. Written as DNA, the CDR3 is TGTGCCAGCAGTTTAAGGCCCCCCGGGACAGGGAACTATGGCTACACCTTC.

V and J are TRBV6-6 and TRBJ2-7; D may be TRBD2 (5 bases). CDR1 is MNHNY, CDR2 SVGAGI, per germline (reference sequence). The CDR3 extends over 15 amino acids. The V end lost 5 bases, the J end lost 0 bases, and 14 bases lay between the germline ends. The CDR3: CASSPPSGSSYEQYF. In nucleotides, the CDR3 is TGTGCCAGCAGTCCGCCGTCTGGGAGCTCCTACGAGCAGTACTTC.

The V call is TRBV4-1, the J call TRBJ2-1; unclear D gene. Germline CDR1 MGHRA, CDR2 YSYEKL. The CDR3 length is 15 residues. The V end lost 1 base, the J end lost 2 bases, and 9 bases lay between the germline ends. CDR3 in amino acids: CASSQVNGAYNEQFF. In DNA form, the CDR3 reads TGCGCCAGCAGCCAAGTGAATGGAGCCTACAATGAGCAGTTCTTC.

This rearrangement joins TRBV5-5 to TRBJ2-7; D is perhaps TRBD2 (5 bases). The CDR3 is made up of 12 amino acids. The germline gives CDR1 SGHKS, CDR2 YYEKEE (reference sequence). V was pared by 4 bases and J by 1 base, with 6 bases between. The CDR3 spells CASSRESYEQYF. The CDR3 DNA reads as TGTGCCAGCAGCCGGGAATCCTACGAGCAGTACTTC.